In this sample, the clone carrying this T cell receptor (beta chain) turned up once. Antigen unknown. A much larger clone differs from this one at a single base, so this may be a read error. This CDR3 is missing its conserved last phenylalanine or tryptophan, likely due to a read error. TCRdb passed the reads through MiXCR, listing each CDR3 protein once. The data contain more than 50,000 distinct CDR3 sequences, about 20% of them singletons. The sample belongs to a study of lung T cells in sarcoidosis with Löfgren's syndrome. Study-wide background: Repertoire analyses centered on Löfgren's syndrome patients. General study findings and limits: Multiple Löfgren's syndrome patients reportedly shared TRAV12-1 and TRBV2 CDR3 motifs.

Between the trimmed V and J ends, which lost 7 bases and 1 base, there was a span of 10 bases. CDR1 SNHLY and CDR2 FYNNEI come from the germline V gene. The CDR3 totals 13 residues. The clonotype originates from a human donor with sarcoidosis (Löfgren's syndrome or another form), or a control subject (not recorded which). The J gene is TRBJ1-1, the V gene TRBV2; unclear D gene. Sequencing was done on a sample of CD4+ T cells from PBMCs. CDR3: CASITDQNTEAFL. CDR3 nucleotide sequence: TGTGCCAGCATCACGGACCAGAACACTGAAGCTTTCCTT.